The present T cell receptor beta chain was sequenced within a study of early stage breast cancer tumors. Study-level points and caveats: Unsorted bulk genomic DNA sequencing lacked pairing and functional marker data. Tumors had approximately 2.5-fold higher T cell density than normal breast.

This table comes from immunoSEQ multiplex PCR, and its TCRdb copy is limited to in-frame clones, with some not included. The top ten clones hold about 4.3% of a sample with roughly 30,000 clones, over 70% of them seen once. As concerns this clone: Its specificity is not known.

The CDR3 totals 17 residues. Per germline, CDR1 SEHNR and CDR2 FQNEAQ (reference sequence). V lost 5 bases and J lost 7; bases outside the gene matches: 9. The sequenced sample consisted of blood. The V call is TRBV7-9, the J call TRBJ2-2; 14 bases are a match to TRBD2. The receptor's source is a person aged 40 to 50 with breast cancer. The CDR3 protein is CASSHLTSGRADGELFF. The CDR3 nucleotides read TGTGCCAGCAGCCACCTGACTAGCGGGAGGGCGGACGGGGAGCTGTTTTTT.